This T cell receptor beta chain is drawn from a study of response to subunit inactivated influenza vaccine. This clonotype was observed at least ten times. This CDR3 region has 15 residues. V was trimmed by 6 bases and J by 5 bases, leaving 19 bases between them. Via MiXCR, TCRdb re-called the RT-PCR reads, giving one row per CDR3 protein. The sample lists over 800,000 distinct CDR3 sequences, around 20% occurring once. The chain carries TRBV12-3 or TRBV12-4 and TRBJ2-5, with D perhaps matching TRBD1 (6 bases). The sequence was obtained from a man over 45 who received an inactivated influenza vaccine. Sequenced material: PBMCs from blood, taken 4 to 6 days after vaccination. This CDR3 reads CASSSNWGRSETQYF. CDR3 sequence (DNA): TGTGCCAGCAGCTCGAACTGGGGGCGTTCGGAGACCCAGTACTTC.